This T cell receptor (beta chain) was observed in a study of shared clonotypes between healthy human individuals. The assay was immunoSEQ multiplex PCR, and TCRdb's table has in-frame clones only and misses some. The sample lists approximately 1.4 million clones, 95% to 99% occurring once. All the donors were Caucasian adults who lived in Nashville, Tennessee. V was pared by 0 bases and J by 3 bases, with 12 bases between. The CDR3 loop spans 16 amino acids. CDR1 is MNHNS, CDR2 SASEGT, per germline. Sample: naive CD4+ T cells sorted from blood. Stated subset: CD45RA+ positively selected. This sequence joins TRBV6-1 and TRBJ1-3, with D perhaps TRBD1 (5 bases). The origin of this receptor is a man between 25 and 39 years old in good health. The CDR3 nucleotides are TGTGCCAGCAGTGAAGCATCTCCAGGGATTGGAAACACCATATATTTT. As protein: CASSEASPGIGNTIYF.